The clone carrying this TCR beta chain was detected only a few times. Its antigen is unknown. This CDR3 comprises 15 residues. V gave up 1 base and J gave up 3 bases, with 15 bases separating them. Germline V gives CDR1 GTSNPN, CDR2 SVGIG (reference sequence). Every bit of the isolated RNA underwent reverse transcription, so sequencing read expressed TCRB transcripts. The protocol was immunoSEQ multiplex PCR, while the TCRdb copy is restricted to in-frame clones and leaves out a portion. Of more than 200,000 clones listed, roughly 16% are singletons. This entry is derived from a study of beta chain features in type 1 diabetes. Study results and caveats: People with Type 1 diabetes carried modestly yet significantly shorter TCRB CDR3s in all four CD4+ subsets.

The sequence derives from a man aged 30 to 45 with type 1 diabetes. V gene TRBV30 combines with J gene TRBJ1-2, with D tentatively TRBD1 (5 bases). Material: naive CD4+ T cells from blood. CDR3 DNA sequence: TGTGCCTGGAGTGGACGGGGCCAGGGCCACTATGGCTACACCTTC. It translates to CAWSGRGQGHYGYTF.